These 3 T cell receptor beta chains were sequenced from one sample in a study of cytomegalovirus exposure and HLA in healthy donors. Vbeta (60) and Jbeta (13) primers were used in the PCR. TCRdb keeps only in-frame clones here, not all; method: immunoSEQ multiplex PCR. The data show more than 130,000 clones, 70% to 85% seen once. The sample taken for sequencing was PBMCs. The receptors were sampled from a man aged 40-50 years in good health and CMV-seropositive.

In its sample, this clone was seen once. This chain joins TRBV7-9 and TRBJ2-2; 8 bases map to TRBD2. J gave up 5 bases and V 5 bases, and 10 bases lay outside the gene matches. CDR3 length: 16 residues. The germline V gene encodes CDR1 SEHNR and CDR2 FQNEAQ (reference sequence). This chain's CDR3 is CASSPTGGAGTGELFF. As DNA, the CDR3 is TGTGCCAGCAGCCCGACCGGGGGGGCTGGGACCGGGGAGCTGTTTTTT.

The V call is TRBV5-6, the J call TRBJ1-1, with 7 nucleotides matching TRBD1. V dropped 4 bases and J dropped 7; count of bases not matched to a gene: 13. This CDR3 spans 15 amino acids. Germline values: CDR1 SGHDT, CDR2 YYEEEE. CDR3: CASSGDSRRVGEAFF. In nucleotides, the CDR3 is TGTGCCAGCAGCGGGGACAGTAGACGGGTAGGTGAAGCTTTCTTT.

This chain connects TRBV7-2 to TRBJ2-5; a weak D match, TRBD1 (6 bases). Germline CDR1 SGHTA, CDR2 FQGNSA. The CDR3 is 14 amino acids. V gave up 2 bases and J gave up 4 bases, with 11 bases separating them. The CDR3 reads CASSLNRVGETQYF. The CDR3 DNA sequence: TGTGCCAGCAGCTTAAACAGGGTAGGAGAGACCCAGTACTTC.